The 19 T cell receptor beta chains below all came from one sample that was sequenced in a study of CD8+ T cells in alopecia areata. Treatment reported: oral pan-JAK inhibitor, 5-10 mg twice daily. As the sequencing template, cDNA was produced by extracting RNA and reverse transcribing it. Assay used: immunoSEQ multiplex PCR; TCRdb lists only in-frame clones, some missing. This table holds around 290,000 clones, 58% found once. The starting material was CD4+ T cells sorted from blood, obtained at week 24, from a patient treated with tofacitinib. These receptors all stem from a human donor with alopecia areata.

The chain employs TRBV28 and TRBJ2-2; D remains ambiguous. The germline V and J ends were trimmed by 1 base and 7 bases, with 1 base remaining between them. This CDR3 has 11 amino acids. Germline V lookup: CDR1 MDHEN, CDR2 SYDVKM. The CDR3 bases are TGTGCCAGCAGTTTATTCGGGGAGCTGTTTTTT. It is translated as CASSLFGELFF. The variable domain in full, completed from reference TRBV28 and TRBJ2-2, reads DVKVTQSSRYLVKRTGEKVFLECVQDMDHENMFWYRQDPGLGLRLIYFSYDVKMKEKGDIPEGYSVSREKKERFSLILESASTNQTSMYLCASSLFGELFFGEGSRLTVL.

The DNA of the CDR3 is TGCAGCGTTGTTAGCTCTAGCGGGTGGGAGACCCAGTACTTC. Residues: CSVVSSSGWETQYF. V and J are TRBV29-1 and TRBJ2-5; 8 bases line up with TRBD2. CDR3 size: 14 residues. J lost 5 bases, V lost 4 bases, and 9 bases had no gene match. CDR1 and CDR2 from the germline V gene are SQVTM and ANQGSEA. Full variable domain (outside the CDR3, taken from reference TRBV29-1 and TRBJ2-5): SAVISQKPSRDICQRGTSLTIQCQVDSQVTMMFWYRQQPGQSLTLIATANQGSEATYESGFVIDKFPISRPNLTFSTLTVSNMSPEDSSIYLCSVVSSSGWETQYFGPGTRLLVL.

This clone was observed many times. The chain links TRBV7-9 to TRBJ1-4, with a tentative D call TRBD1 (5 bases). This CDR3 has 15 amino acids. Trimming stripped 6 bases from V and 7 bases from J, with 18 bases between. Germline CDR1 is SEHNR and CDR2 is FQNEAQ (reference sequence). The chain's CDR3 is CASRSRAVRGEKLFF. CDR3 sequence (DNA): TGTGCCAGCAGATCCAGGGCAGTTCGCGGTGAAAAACTGTTTTTT.

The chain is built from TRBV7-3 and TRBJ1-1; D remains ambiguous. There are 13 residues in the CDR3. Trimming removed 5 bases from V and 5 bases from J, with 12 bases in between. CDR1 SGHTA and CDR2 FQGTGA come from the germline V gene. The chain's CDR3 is CASSPRGETEAFF. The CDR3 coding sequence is TGTGCCAGCAGCCCGCGCGGGGAAACTGAAGCTTTCTTT.

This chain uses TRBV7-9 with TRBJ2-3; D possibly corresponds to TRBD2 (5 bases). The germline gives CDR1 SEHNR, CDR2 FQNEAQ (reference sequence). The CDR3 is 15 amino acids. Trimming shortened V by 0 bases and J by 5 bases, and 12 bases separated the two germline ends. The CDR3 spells CASSLAGSAGDTQYF. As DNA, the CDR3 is TGTGCCAGCAGCTTAGCAGGCAGTGCGGGAGATACGCAGTATTTT.

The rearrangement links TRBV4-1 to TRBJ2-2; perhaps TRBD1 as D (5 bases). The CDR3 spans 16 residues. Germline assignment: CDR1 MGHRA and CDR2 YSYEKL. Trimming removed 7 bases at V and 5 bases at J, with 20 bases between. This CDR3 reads CASNPRPGLSTGELFF. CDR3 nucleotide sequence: TGCGCCAGCAACCCCCGGCCAGGGCTATCTACCGGGGAGCTGTTTTTT.

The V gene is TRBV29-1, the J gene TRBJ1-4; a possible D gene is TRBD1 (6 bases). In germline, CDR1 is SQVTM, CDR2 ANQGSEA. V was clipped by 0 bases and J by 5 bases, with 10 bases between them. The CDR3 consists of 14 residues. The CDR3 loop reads CSVEEGQGNEKLFF. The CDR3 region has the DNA TGCAGCGTTGAAGAAGGGCAGGGGAATGAAAAACTGTTTTTT.

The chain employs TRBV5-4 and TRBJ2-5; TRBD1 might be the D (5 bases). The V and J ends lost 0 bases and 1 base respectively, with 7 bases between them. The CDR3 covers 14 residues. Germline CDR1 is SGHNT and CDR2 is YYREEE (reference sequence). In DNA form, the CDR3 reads TGTGCCAGCAGCTTGGCGACAGTCCAAGAGACCCAGTACTTC. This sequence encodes CASSLATVQETQYF.

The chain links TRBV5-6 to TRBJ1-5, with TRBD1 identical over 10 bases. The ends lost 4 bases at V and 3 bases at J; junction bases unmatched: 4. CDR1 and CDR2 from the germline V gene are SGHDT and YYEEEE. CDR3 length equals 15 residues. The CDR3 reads CASSAGQGYNQPQHF. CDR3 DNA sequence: TGTGCCAGCAGCGCGGGACAGGGGTACAATCAGCCCCAGCATTTT.

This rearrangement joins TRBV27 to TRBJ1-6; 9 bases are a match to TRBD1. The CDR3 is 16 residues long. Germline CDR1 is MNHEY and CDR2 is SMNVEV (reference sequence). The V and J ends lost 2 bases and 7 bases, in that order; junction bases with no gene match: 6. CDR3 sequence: CASSLRTGEGNSPLHF. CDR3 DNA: TGTGCCAGCAGTTTACGGACAGGGGAAGGGAATTCACCCCTCCACTTT.

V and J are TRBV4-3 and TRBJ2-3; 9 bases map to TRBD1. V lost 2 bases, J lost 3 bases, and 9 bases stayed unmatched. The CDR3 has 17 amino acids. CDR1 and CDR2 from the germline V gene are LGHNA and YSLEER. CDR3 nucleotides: TGCGCCAGCAGCCAACGGGGGTCGACAGGGGGAACAGATACGCAGTATTTT. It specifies CASSQRGSTGGTDTQYF.

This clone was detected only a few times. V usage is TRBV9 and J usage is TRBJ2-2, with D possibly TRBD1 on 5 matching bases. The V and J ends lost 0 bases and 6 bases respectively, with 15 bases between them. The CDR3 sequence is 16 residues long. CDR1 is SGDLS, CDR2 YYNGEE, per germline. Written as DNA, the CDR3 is TGTGCCAGCAGCGTAGGGGGCTACGAATTTTCCGGGGAGCTGTTTTTT. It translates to CASSVGGYEFSGELFF.

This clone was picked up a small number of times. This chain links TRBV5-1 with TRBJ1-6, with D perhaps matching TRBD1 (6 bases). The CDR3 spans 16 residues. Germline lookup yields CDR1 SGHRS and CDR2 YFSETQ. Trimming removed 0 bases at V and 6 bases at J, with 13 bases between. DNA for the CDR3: TGCGCCAGCAGCTTGGACAGGGTGGGCCTTAATTCACCCCTCCACTTT. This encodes CASSLDRVGLNSPLHF.

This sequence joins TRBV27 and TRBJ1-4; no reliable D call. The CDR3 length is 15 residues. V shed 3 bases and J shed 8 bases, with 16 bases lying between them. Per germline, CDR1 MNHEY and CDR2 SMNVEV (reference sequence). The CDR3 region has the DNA TGTGCCAGCAGTTTTGGAGGAGGGTTCCGAGAAAAACTGTTTTTT. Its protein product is CASSFGGGFREKLFF. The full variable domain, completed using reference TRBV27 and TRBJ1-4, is EAQVTQNPRYLITVTGKKLTVTCSQNMNHEYMSWYRQDPGLGLRQIYYSMNVEVTDKGDVPEGYKVSRKEKRNFPLILESPSPNQTSLYFCASSFGGGFREKLFFGSGTQLSVL.

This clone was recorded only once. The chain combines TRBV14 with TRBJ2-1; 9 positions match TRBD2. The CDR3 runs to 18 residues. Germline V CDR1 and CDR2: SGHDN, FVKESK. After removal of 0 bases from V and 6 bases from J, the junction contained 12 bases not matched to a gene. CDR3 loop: CASSQDLGMGAGGNEQFF. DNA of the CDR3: TGTGCCAGCAGCCAAGACCTCGGAATGGGAGCGGGGGGCAATGAGCAGTTCTTC. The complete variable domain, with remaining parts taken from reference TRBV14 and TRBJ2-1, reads EAGVTQFPSHSVIEKGQTVTLRCDPISGHDNLYWYRRVMGKEIKFLLHFVKESKQDESGMPNNRFLAERTGGTYSTLKVQPAELEDSGVYFCASSQDLGMGAGGNEQFFGPGTRLTVL.

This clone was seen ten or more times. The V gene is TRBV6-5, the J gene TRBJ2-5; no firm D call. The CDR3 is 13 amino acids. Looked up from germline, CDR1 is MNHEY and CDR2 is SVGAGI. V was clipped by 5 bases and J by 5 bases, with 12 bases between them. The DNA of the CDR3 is TGTGCCAGCAGTGATGAAGCCCTGGAGACCCAGTACTTC. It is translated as CASSDEALETQYF.

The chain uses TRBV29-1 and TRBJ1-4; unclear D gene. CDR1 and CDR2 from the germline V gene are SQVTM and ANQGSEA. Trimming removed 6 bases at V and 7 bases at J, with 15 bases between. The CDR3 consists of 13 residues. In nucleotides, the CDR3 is TGCAGCGTCTACAACGCCGGTACTGAAAAACTGTTTTTT. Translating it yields CSVYNAGTEKLFF.

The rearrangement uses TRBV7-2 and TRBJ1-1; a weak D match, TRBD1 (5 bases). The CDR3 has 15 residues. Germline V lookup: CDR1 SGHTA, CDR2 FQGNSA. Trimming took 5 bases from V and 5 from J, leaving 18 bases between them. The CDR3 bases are TGTGCCAGCAGCCCCCCGGGGCCAGCGAAGACTGAAGCTTTCTTT. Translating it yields CASSPPGPAKTEAFF.

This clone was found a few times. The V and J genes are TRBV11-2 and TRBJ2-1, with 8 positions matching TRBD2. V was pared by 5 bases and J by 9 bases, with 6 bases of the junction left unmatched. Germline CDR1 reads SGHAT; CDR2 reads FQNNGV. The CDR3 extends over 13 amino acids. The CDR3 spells CASSPTSVGEQFF. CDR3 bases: TGTGCCAGCAGCCCGACTAGCGTGGGTGAGCAGTTCTTC.